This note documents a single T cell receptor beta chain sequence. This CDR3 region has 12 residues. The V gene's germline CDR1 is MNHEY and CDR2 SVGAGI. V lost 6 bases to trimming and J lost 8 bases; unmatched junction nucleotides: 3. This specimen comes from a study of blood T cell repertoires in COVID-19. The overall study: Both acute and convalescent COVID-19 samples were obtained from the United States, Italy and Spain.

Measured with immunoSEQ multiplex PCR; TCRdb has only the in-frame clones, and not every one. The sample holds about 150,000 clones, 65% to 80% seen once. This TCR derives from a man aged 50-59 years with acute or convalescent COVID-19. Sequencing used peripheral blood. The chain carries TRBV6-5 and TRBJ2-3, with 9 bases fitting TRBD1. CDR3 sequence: CASRTGGGTQYF. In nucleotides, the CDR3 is TGTGCCAGCAGAACAGGGGGCGGTACGCAGTATTTT.